These 17 T cell receptor beta chains came from one sample sequenced in a study of radiation and T cells in renal cell carcinoma. Generated by immunoSEQ multiplex PCR, the TCRdb table keeps only in-frame clones and is missing some. The data show 120,000 or so clones, about 81% seen once. Noted time point: blood 2 weeks post-SBRT. Sample treatment: 15 Gy SBRT to primary tumor, nephrectomy 4 weeks later. Sample: blood, taken from a patient whose treatment included radiotherapy and nephrectomy. The receptors come from a man aged 45 to 65 with renal cell carcinoma.

The rearrangement uses TRBV10-2 and TRBJ1-1; D gene unclear. V was cut by 4 bases and J by 5 bases, with 11 bases left in between. The CDR3 contains 13 residues. The V gene's germline CDR1 is WSHSY and CDR2 SAAADI. As DNA, the CDR3 is TGCGCCAGCAGTGGACTATCGGGGACTGAAGCTTTCTTT. Protein product: CASSGLSGTEAFF.

This clone was observed a single time. This sequence joins TRBV7-8 and TRBJ1-3; 8 positions agree with TRBD1. V was clipped by 2 bases and J by 0 bases; unmatched bases: 15. CDR3 length equals 20 residues. CDR1 SGHVS and CDR2 FQNEAQ come from the germline V gene. CDR3 protein: CASSLSLGQGPMSSGNTIYF. CDR3 nucleotide sequence: TGTGCCAGCAGCTTATCCCTAGGACAGGGTCCCATGAGCTCTGGAAACACCATATATTTT.

The chain joins TRBV4-3 to TRBJ2-3, with TRBD1 matching over 8 bases. The CDR3 has 15 residues. Trimming at V came to 0 bases and at J to 4 bases, leaving 3 bases not matched to a gene. Per the germline V gene, CDR1 is LGHNA and CDR2 is YSLEER. The chain's CDR3 is CASSQDVRGPDTQYF. In DNA, the CDR3 is TGCGCCAGCAGCCAAGACGTCAGGGGGCCAGATACGCAGTATTTT.

The chain joins TRBV2 to TRBJ1-4, with D unclear. V shed 4 bases and J shed 8 bases, with 11 bases lying between them. This CDR3 has 13 residues. CDR1 and CDR2 (germline): SNHLY, FYNNEI. The DNA of the CDR3 is TGTGCCAGCAGTGTTGGGGTTAGGGAAAAACTGTTTTTT. It specifies CASSVGVREKLFF.

The J gene is TRBJ2-1, the V gene TRBV15; 13 bases match TRBD2. With V trimmed by 0 bases and J by 6 bases, 5 bases remained unmatched. Germline V lookup: CDR1 LNHNV, CDR2 YYDKDF (reference sequence). This CDR3 contains 17 residues. CDR3 sequence reads: CATSRDQTSGRANEQFF. The CDR3 DNA reads TGTGCCACCAGCAGAGACCAAACTAGCGGGAGGGCCAATGAGCAGTTCTTC.

The gene calls are TRBV19 and TRBJ1-5, with 8 positions matching TRBD1. The junction had 10 bases not matched to a gene; V was cut back by 8 bases and J by 7 bases. This CDR3 is 14 amino acids long. CDR1 is LNHDA and CDR2 is SQIVND in the germline V gene (reference sequence). CDR3 DNA sequence: TGTGCCAGTTCCGGGACAGGAGATGGGCAGCCCCAGCATTTT. Its protein product is CASSGTGDGQPQHF.

The rearrangement joins TRBV5-1 to TRBJ1-4; TRBD1 might be the D (6 bases). Per the germline V gene, CDR1 is SGHRS and CDR2 is YFSETQ. The germline V and J ends were trimmed by 4 bases and 0 bases, with 13 bases remaining between them. This CDR3 comprises 16 residues. Here the CDR3 reads CASSLGQIATNEKLFF. CDR3 nucleotides: TGCGCCAGCAGCCTCGGACAGATTGCAACTAATGAAAAACTGTTTTTT.

The V call is TRBV30, the J call TRBJ1-2; a weak D match, TRBD1 (5 bases). The length of the CDR3 is 13 residues. CDR1 and CDR2 (germline): GTSNPN, SVGIG (reference sequence). Trimming removed 0 bases from V and 5 bases from J, with 10 bases in between. The CDR3, as DNA: TGTGCCTGGAGTGTTGGGGGTTTTTATGGCTACACCTTC. Its protein product is CAWSVGGFYGYTF. The variable domain in full, completed from reference TRBV30 and TRBJ1-2, reads SQTIHQWPATLVQPVGSPLSLECTVEGTSNPNLYWYRQAAGRGLQLLFYSVGIGQISSEVPQNLSASRPQDRQFILSSKKLLLSDSGFYLCAWSVGGFYGYTFGSGTRLTVV.

This sequence joins TRBV6-1 and TRBJ2-3; either TRBD1 or TRBD2 may supply D (5 bases each). Germline CDR1 is MNHNS and CDR2 is SASEGT. V lost 6 bases to trimming and J lost 2 bases, with 12 bases between them. The CDR3 is 14 residues long. CDR3 sequence (DNA): TGTGCCAGCAGACCGGGACCCTACACAGATACGCAGTATTTT. It encodes CASRPGPYTDTQYF.

In regard to this clone: Other DNA variants within this sample encode the same CDR3. V is TRBV5-1 and J is TRBJ2-7, with 8 bases aligning to TRBD1. After removal of 0 bases from V and 4 bases from J, the junction contained 0 bases not matched to a gene. Germline V gene sequence: CDR1 SGHRS, CDR2 YFSETQ. This CDR3 region has 13 residues. CDR3 in amino acids: CASSLDRGYEQYF. The CDR3 region has the DNA TGCGCCAGCAGCTTGGACAGGGGGTACGAGCAGTACTTC.

The J gene is TRBJ2-7, the V gene TRBV2, with D possibly TRBD2 on 7 matching bases. Germline lookup yields CDR1 SNHLY and CDR2 FYNNEI. This CDR3 contains 12 residues. Trimming pared 7 bases from V and 4 bases from J, leaving 11 bases between. This chain's CDR3 is CASTEGGYEQYF. DNA for the CDR3: TGTGCCAGCACTGAGGGGGGGTACGAGCAGTACTTC.

This rearrangement joins TRBV20-1 to TRBJ1-6; no clear D gene. V dropped 1 base and J dropped 14 bases, with 9 bases sitting between them. CDR1 is DFQATT and CDR2 is SNEGSKA in the germline V gene (reference sequence). This CDR3 has 11 amino acids. CDR3 amino acids: CSARARNTLHF. CDR3 coding DNA: TGCAGTGCTAGAGCACGGAATACCCTCCACTTT.

In this sample, this clone turned up a few times. This chain joins TRBV5-4 and TRBJ2-7; tentatively, D is TRBD2 (5 bases). Germline lookup yields CDR1 SGHNT and CDR2 YYREEE (reference sequence). Deletions cut 4 bases from V and 4 bases from J, with 9 bases between. The CDR3 runs 12 residues. The CDR3 loop reads CASSREGYEQYF. CDR3 in DNA: TGTGCCAGCAGCCGGGAAGGGTACGAGCAGTACTTC.

This clone was counted once. The CDR3 sequence: CASSQETPDRGLVQPQHF. In DNA form, the CDR3 reads TGCGCCAGCAGCCAGGAGACCCCGGACAGGGGGCTTGTGCAGCCCCAGCATTTT. The V gene is TRBV4-1, the J gene TRBJ1-5; 11 bases match TRBD1. This CDR3 comprises 18 residues. Trimming cost V 3 bases and J 7 bases; bases outside gene matches: 14. The germline CDR1 and CDR2 sequences are MGHRA and YSYEKL.

CDR3 region: CASTKSGSSYEQYF. As DNA, the CDR3 is TGCGCCAGCACTAAAAGCGGGAGCTCCTACGAGCAGTACTTC. J is TRBJ2-7 and V is TRBV5-1; 8 nucleotides agree with TRBD2. This CDR3 has 14 amino acids. The ends lost 6 bases at V and 0 bases at J; junction bases unmatched: 5. Germline V gene lookup returns CDR1 SGHRS and CDR2 YFSETQ.

The chain is built from TRBV4-1 and TRBJ2-3, with TRBD2 matching over 7 bases. The CDR3 is 18 residues long. The ends lost 2 bases at V and 0 bases at J; junction bases unmatched: 11. The germline gives CDR1 MGHRA, CDR2 YSYEKL. CDR3 sequence (DNA): TGCGCCAGCAGCCAAAATAGCGGGCTAGCGATTAGCACAGATACGCAGTATTTT. This gives the protein CASSQNSGLAISTDTQYF.

The chain carries TRBV12-5 and TRBJ2-7; a weak D match, TRBD2 (6 bases). Looked up from germline, CDR1 is LGHNT and CDR2 is FRNRAP. The CDR3 sequence is 15 residues long. Trimming took off 9 bases at V and 3 bases at J, with 21 bases between the two ends. In DNA, the CDR3 is TGTGCTAGGGATCTTTACTGGGGGGTCTTCTACGAGCAGTACTTC. The encoded protein is CARDLYWGVFYEQYF.